Listed below are T cell receptor beta chains from one sample, sequenced in a study of beta chain features in type 1 diabetes. Clones were read by immunoSEQ multiplex PCR, and TCRdb kept only the in-frame ones, dropping some. Of roughly 140,000 clones in the sample, roughly 8% were seen once. Sequenced: central memory CD4+ T cells from blood. These receptors originate from a man between 18 and 29 years old in good health. The CDR3 runs from the conserved cysteine through the conserved F or W. Fields, in order: clone size, V gene, J gene, D gene, CDR3 protein, CDR3 DNA. A D gene is named only where the DNA matches it firmly. Size values are once, few and many counts, or a class for expanded clones, and some rows have none.

-	TRBV5-5	TRBJ2-3	TRBD2	CASSRSGVPTDTQYF	TGTGCCAGCAGCCGTAGCGGGGTACCCACAGATACGCAGTATTTT
few	TRBV5-4	TRBJ2-7	-	CASSLAGLYSYEQYF	TGTGCCAGCAGCTTGGCCGGACTCTACTCCTACGAGCAGTACTTC
many	TRBV28	TRBJ1-6	-	CASWERQSPLHF	TGTGCCAGTTGGGAGAGGCAATCACCCCTCCACTTT
-	TRBV5-4	TRBJ2-1	TRBD2	CASSSTSGRATNEQFF	TGTGCCAGCAGCTCGACTAGCGGGAGGGCGACGAATGAGCAGTTCTTC
many	TRBV28	TRBJ1-6	-	CASTHLGNSPLHF	TGTGCCAGCACACACCTGGGCAATTCACCCCTCCACTTT
few	TRBV7-2	TRBJ2-7	TRBD1	CASSLDGTGTSNTYEQYF	TGTGCCAGCAGCTTAGATGGGACAGGGACAAGTAACACCTACGAGCAGTACTTC
-	TRBV6-6	TRBJ1-4	TRBD1	CASEGRGQYNEKLFF	TGTGCCAGCGAAGGTCGGGGACAGTATAATGAAAAACTGTTTTTT
few	TRBV7-3	TRBJ2-3	-	CASSLVGSPTSDTQYF	TGTGCCAGCAGCTTAGTAGGTAGCCCTACCTCCGATACGCAGTATTTT
-	TRBV7-9	TRBJ2-1	TRBD2	CASSLGTSGSNEQFF	TGTGCCAGCAGCTTAGGGACTAGCGGGTCCAATGAGCAGTTCTTC
few	TRBV10-3	TRBJ2-1	-	CAISESIGREAGDEQFF	TGTGCCATCAGTGAGTCGATTGGCAGGGAGGCGGGCGATGAGCAGTTCTTC
-	TRBV7-2	TRBJ2-3	TRBD2	CASSNGLWRGAADTQYF	TGTGCCAGCAGCAACGGACTTTGGCGGGGGGCGGCAGATACGCAGTATTTT
-	TRBV19	TRBJ2-2	TRBD1	CASRDRGGTGELFF	TGTGCCAGTAGGGACAGGGGGGGGACCGGGGAGCTGTTTTTT
many	TRBV6-6	TRBJ1-1	-	CASSQGRGVDTEAFF	TGTGCCAGCAGTCAGGGGAGGGGGGTGGACACTGAAGCTTTCTTT
few	TRBV4-3	TRBJ2-1	-	CASSQRVVADSYNEQFF	TGCGCCAGCAGCCAGAGGGTTGTAGCGGACTCCTACAATGAGCAGTTCTTC
-	TRBV7-2	TRBJ2-7	TRBD2	CASSENAGLAGAKQYF	TGTGCCAGCAGTGAAAATGCCGGACTAGCGGGGGCGAAGCAGTACTTC
few	TRBV7-2	TRBJ2-3	TRBD1	CASSRGPTDTQYF	TGTGCCAGCAGTAGGGGGCCCACAGATACGCAGTATTTT
-	TRBV14	TRBJ2-7	TRBD1	CASSQALGQTDYEQYF	TGTGCCAGCAGCCAAGCCCTGGGACAGACAGACTACGAGCAGTACTTC
-	TRBV7-6	TRBJ1-1	-	CASSLSQNTEAFF	TGTGCCAGCAGCTTGTCACAGAACACTGAAGCTTTCTTT
-	TRBV6-5	TRBJ1-5	TRBD1	CASSSRQGGQPQHF	TGTGCCAGCAGTTCGCGACAGGGGGGACAGCCCCAGCATTTT
few	TRBV11-2	TRBJ1-4	-	CASSLAGLEKLFF	TGTGCCAGCAGCTTAGCAGGGCTTGAAAAACTGTTTTTT
many	TRBV7-6	TRBJ2-2	TRBD1	CASSLGIPGQVAGELFF	TGTGCCAGCAGCTTAGGTATCCCGGGACAGGTCGCCGGGGAGCTGTTTTTT
-	TRBV30	TRBJ2-7	TRBD2	CAWSVKGGPYEQYF	TGTGCCTGGAGTGTGAAGGGAGGGCCCTACGAGCAGTACTTC
many	TRBV7-9	TRBJ2-1	-	CASGGNEQFF	TGTGCCAGCGGCGGCAATGAGCAGTTCTTC
-	TRBV18	TRBJ2-3	-	CASSPGAQRTDTQYF	TGTGCCAGCTCACCGGGGGCACAACGCACAGATACGCAGTATTTT
few	TRBV27	TRBJ2-2	TRBD1	CASSTGQGIGELFF	TGTGCCAGCAGTACAGGACAGGGAATCGGGGAGCTGTTTTTT
-	TRBV18	TRBJ1-2	-	CASSPPSDSPTNYGYTF	TGTGCCAGCTCACCACCCTCGGACAGCCCCACTAACTATGGCTACACCTTC
-	TRBV18	TRBJ2-3	-	CASSWAGSTDTQYF	TGTGCCAGCTCATGGGCGGGTTCCACAGATACGCAGTATTTT
many	TRBV5-1	TRBJ2-1	TRBD2	CASSHGGETYNEQFF	TGCGCCAGCAGCCATGGGGGGGAAACCTACAATGAGCAGTTCTTC
-	TRBV4-3	TRBJ2-5	TRBD2	CASSQGTSGKTQYF	TGCGCCAGCAGCCAGGGGACTAGCGGGAAGACCCAGTACTTC
few	TRBV7-9	TRBJ2-3	-	CASSLLAGTQYF	TGTGCCAGCAGCTTACTGGCGGGTACGCAGTATTTT
many	TRBV7-8	TRBJ2-1	TRBD2	CASSSGTTYNEQFF	TGTGCCAGCAGCTCTGGGACTACATACAATGAGCAGTTCTTC
-	TRBV7-2	TRBJ2-2	TRBD1	CASSFTQGAFGGELFF	TGTGCCAGCAGCTTCACCCAGGGGGCGTTCGGCGGGGAGCTGTTTTTT
many	TRBV27	TRBJ1-2	-	CASSFVRVWRHYGYTF	TGTGCCAGCAGTTTCGTGCGGGTTTGGAGGCACTATGGCTACACCTTC
many	TRBV7-3	TRBJ1-2	TRBD1	CASSLETGNGYTF	TGTGCCAGCAGCTTAGAGACAGGGAATGGCTACACCTTC
few	TRBV4-1	TRBJ2-7	TRBD1	CASSPLNIRTGLYEQYF	TGCGCCAGCAGCCCCTTGAATATAAGGACAGGGCTTTACGAGCAGTACTTC
few	TRBV6-1	TRBJ2-1	TRBD2	CASSETRVAGVQFF	TGTGCCAGCAGTGAAACAAGGGTGGCGGGGGTGCAGTTCTTC
few	TRBV11-2	TRBJ2-7	TRBD1	CASSLERGREQYF	TGTGCCAGCAGCTTAGAGAGGGGGCGCGAGCAGTACTTC
few	TRBV30	TRBJ2-3	-	CAWSKITSTDTQYF	TGTGCCTGGAGTAAGATAACTAGCACAGATACGCAGTATTTT
few	TRBV7-2	TRBJ2-5	-	CASSSWDLKETQYF	TGTGCCAGCAGCTCCTGGGACTTAAAAGAGACCCAGTACTTC
many	TRBV18	TRBJ2-3	-	CASSPWAVSTDTQYF	TGTGCCAGCTCACCCTGGGCAGTCAGCACAGATACGCAGTATTTT
many	TRBV25-1	TRBJ2-1	-	CASSEFPTGQFF	TGTGCCAGCAGTGAATTTCCTACAGGGCAGTTCTTC
-	TRBV6-4	TRBJ2-5	-	CASSARDGETQYF	TGTGCCAGCAGTGCGCGGGATGGAGAGACCCAGTACTTC
-	TRBV28	TRBJ2-3	TRBD2	CASSIAGTSGGNLGTQYF	TGTGCCAGCAGTATAGCCGGGACTAGCGGGGGCAACCTTGGTACGCAGTATTTT
few	TRBV28	TRBJ1-3	-	CASSFPSSGNTIYF	TGTGCCAGCAGTTTTCCTAGCTCTGGAAACACCATATATTTT
-	TRBV28	TRBJ2-1	-	CASSYPGELGNEQFF	TGTGCCAGCAGTTACCCAGGGGAGTTAGGCAATGAGCAGTTCTTC
-	TRBV7-2	TRBJ2-5	TRBD2	CASSPTSGGIQETQYF	TGTGCCAGCTCTCCCACTAGCGGGGGGATACAAGAGACCCAGTACTTC
few	TRBV7-8	TRBJ2-3	-	CASSLGSLTQGGDTQYF	TGTGCCAGCAGCTTAGGTTCGCTGACTCAAGGGGGAGATACGCAGTATTTT
few	TRBV15	TRBJ2-1	TRBD2	CATSRDFSLAGYEQFF	TGTGCCACCAGCAGAGATTTCTCGCTAGCGGGATATGAGCAGTTCTTC
few	TRBV30	TRBJ2-7	TRBD1	CAWSGVTGFYEQYF	TGTGCCTGGAGTGGCGTGACAGGGTTTTACGAGCAGTACTTC